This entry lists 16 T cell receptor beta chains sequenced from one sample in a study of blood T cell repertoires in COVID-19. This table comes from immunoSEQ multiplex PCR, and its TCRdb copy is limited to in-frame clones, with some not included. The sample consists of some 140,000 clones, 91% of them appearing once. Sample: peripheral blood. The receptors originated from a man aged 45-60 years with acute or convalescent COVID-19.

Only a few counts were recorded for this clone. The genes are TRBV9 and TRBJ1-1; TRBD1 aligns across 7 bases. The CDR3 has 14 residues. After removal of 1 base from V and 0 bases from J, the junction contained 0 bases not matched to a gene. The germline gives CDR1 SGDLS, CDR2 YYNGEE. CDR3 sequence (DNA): TGTGCCAGCAGCGTACAGGGGGTGAACACTGAAGCTTTCTTT. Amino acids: CASSVQGVNTEAFF. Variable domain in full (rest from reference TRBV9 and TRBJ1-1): DSGVTQTPKHLITATGQRVTLRCSPRSGDLSVYWYQQSLDQGLQFLIQYYNGEERAKGNILERFSAQQFPDLHSELNLSSLELGDSALYFCASSVQGVNTEAFFGQGTRLTVV.

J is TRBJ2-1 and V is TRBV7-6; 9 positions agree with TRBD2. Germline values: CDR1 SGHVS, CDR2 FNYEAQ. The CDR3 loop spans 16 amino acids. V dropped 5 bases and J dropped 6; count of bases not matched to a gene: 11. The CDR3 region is CASSLPRSGRSNEQFF. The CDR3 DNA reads TGTGCCAGCAGCCTTCCGAGGAGCGGGAGGAGCAATGAGCAGTTCTTC.

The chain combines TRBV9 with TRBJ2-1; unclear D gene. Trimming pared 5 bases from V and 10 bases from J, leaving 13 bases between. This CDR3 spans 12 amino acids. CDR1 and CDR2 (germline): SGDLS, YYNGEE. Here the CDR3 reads CASSTVLGEQFF. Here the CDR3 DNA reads TGTGCCAGCAGTACAGTCTTGGGCGAGCAGTTCTTC. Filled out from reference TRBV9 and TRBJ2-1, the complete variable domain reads DSGVTQTPKHLITATGQRVTLRCSPRSGDLSVYWYQQSLDQGLQFLIQYYNGEERAKGNILERFSAQQFPDLHSELNLSSLELGDSALYFCASSTVLGEQFFGPGTRLTVL.

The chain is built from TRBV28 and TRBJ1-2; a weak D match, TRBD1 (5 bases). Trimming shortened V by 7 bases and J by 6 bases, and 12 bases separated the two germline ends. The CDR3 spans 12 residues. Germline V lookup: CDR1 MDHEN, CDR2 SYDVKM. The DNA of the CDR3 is TGTGCCAGCAAAATTCAGGGTCATGGCTACACCTTC. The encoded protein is CASKIQGHGYTF.

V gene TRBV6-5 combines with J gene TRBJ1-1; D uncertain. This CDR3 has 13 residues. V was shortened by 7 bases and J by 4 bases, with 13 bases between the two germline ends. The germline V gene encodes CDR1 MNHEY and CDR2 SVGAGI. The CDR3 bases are TGTGCCAGCACCCCCCACCCGGGCACTGAAGCTTTCTTT. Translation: CASTPHPGTEAFF.

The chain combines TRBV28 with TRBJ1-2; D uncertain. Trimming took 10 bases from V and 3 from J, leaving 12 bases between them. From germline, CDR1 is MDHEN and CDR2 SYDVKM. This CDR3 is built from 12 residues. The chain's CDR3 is CATSERDYGYTF. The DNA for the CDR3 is TGTGCCACCTCGGAGAGGGACTATGGCTACACCTTC.

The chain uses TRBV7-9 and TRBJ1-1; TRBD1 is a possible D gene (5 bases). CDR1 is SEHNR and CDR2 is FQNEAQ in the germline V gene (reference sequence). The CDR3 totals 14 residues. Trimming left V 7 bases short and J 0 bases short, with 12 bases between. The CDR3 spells CASKGRDLNTEAFF. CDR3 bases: TGTGCCAGCAAAGGGAGGGACCTGAACACTGAAGCTTTCTTT.

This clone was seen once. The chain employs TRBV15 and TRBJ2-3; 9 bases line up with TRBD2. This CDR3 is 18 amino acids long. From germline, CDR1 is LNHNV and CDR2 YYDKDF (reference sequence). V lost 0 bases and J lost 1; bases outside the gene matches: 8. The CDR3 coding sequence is TGTGCCACCAGCAGAGAGGGTCGGGGACTAGCAGGCACAGATACGCAGTATTTT. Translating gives CATSREGRGLAGTDTQYF. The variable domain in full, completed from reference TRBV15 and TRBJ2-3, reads DAMVIQNPRYQVTQFGKPVTLSCSQTLNHNVMYWYQQKSSQAPKLLFHYYDKDFNNEADTPDNFQSRRPNTSFCFLDIRSPGLGDTAMYLCATSREGRGLAGTDTQYFGPGTRLTVL.

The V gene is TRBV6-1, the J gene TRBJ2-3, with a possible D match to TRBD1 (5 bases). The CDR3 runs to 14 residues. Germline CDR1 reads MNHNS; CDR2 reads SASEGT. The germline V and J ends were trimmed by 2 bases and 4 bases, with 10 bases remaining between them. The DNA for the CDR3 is TGTGCCAGCAGTGAACAGGGCGGCGCAGATACGCAGTATTTT. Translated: CASSEQGGADTQYF.

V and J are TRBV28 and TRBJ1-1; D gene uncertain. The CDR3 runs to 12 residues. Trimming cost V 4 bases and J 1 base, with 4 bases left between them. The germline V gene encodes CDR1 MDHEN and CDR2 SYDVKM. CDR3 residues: CASSSQNTEAFF. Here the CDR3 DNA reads TGTGCCAGCAGTTCACAGAACACTGAAGCTTTCTTT.

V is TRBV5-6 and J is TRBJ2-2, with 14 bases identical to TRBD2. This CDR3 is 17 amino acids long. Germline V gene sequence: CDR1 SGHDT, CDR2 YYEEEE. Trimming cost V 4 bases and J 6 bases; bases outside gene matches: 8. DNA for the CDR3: TGTGCCAGCAGCCCGGGACTAGCGGGGGAGCTGGCCGGGGAGCTGTTTTTT. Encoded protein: CASSPGLAGELAGELFF.

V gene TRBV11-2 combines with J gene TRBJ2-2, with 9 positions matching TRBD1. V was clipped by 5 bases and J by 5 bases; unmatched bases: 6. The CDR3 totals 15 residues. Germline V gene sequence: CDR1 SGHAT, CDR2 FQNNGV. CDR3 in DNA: TGTGCCAGCAGCGTTCGACAGGGGGGAACCGGGGAGCTGTTTTTT. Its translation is CASSVRQGGTGELFF.

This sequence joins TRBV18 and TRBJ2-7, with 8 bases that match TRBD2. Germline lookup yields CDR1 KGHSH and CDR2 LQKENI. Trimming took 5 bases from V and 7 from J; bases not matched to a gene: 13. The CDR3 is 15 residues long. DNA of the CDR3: TGTGCCAGCTCATCTCGACTAGCGCCCTTGGAAGAGCAGTACTTC. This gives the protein CASSSRLAPLEEQYF.

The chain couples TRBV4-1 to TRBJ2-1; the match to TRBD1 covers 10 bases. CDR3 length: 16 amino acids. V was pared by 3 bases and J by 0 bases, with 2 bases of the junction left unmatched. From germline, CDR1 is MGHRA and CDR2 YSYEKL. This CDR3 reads CASSHRQGASYNEQFF. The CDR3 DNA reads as TGCGCCAGCAGCCATAGACAGGGGGCCTCCTACAATGAGCAGTTCTTC.

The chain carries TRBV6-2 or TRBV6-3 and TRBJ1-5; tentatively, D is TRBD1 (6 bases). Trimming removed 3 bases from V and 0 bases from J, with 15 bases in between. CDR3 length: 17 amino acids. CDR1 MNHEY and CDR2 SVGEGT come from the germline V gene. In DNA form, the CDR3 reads TGTGCCAGCAGTTATGACAGGAGGTCATATAGCAATCAGCCCCAGCATTTT. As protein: CASSYDRRSYSNQPQHF.

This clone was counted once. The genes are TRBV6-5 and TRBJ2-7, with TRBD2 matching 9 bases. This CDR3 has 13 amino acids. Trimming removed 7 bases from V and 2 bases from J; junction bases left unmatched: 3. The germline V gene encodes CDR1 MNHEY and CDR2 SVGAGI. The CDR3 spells CASKIAGAYEQYF. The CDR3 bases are TGTGCCAGCAAAATAGCGGGAGCCTACGAGCAGTACTTC.